This T cell receptor beta chain was captured by sequencing in a study of regulatory T cells in long-lasting Graves disease. Study as a whole: Graves' patients (newly diagnosed) had been on antithyroid drugs under 3 months.

Combining iRepertoire HTBI primers with Arm-PCR of CDR3 regions, the authors built TCR beta libraries. TCRdb passed the multiplex PCR reads through MiXCR, listing each CDR3 protein once. The data hold 360,000 or so distinct CDR3 sequences, with roughly 12% observed a single time. This sample's time point: newly diagnosed GD, antithyroid drugs for less than 3 months. From PBMCs, RNA was extracted and then used to make the TCR library. The CDR3 is made up of 14 amino acids. The germline V and J ends were trimmed by 3 bases and 8 bases, with 16 bases remaining between them. The germline V gene has CDR1 SGDLS and CDR2 YYNGEE. Separately, the same data were catalogued under a study of T cells in Graves' hyperthyroidism and ophthalmopathy. That report adds: RT-PCR in the first round (using the HTBI primer set) targeted the TCR CDR3.

The gene calls are TRBV9 and TRBJ2-3; D ambiguous. Specimen: peripheral blood mononuclear cells (PBMCs), collected at new diagnosis, from a patient treated with antithyroid drugs. The clonotype originates from a woman under 30 with Graves disease. In DNA, the CDR3 is TGTGCCAGCAGCGCTACAGCGCTAGTGGGTACGCAGTATTTT. Translated, it gives CASSATALVGTQYF. The full variable domain, its missing parts supplied by reference TRBV9 and TRBJ2-3, is DSGVTQTPKHLITATGQRVTLRCSPRSGDLSVYWYQQSLDQGLQFLIQYYNGEERAKGNILERFSAQQFPDLHSELNLSSLELGDSALYFCASSATALVGTQYFGPGTRLTVL.